Shown below are 27 T cell receptor beta chains from a single sample sequenced in a study of blood T cell repertoires in COVID-19. Using immunoSEQ multiplex PCR, the repertoire was profiled, and TCRdb retains in-frame clones only, with some absent. The sample includes over 200,000 clones, 80% to 90% of them seen just once. The sample consisted of PBMCs or T cells enriched from blood (not recorded which). These receptor sequences come from a man between 18 and 29 years old who had recovered from COVID-19.

V usage is TRBV11-3 and J usage is TRBJ2-1, with 10 nucleotides matching TRBD2. Germline lookup yields CDR1 SGHNT and CDR2 YENEEA. J was trimmed by 5 bases and V by 0 bases; bases with no gene match: 1. CDR3 length: 15 residues. CDR3 loop: CASSLEAGGNNEQFF. CDR3 DNA: TGTGCCAGCAGCTTAGAAGCGGGAGGGAACAATGAGCAGTTCTTC.

The rearrangement links TRBV6-4 to TRBJ1-1, with 7 bases that match TRBD1. Losses at the gene ends were 0 bases for V and 11 bases for J; bases not matched to a gene: 6. The CDR3 contains 13 residues. CDR1 is MRHNA and CDR2 is SNTAGT in the germline V gene. The CDR3 loop reads CASSDSGQDGAFF. CDR3 DNA: TGTGCCAGCAGTGACTCAGGACAGGATGGGGCTTTCTTT.

The chain employs TRBV4-1 and TRBJ1-5; D call uncertain. The CDR3 is 15 residues long. Germline V gives CDR1 MGHRA, CDR2 YSYEKL. The ends were cut back, 3 bases at V and 1 base at J, with 10 bases in the middle. The CDR3 DNA reads TGCGCCAGCAGCCAGGTCTCTCGGAGCAATCAGCCCCAGCATTTT. Protein product: CASSQVSRSNQPQHF.

The chain couples TRBV2 to TRBJ2-7; 11 nucleotides align to TRBD2. The CDR3 is 14 residues long. The V segment lost 5 bases and the J segment 3 bases; nucleotides outside the gene matches: 3. Germline loops: CDR1 SNHLY, CDR2 FYNNEI. CDR3 loop: CASSPTSGNYEQYF. CDR3 nucleotides: TGTGCCAGCAGTCCGACTAGCGGGAACTACGAGCAGTACTTC.

The gene calls are TRBV28 and TRBJ1-5; D gene unclear. In germline, CDR1 is MDHEN, CDR2 SYDVKM. The CDR3 spans 15 residues. Trimming stripped 1 base from V and 0 bases from J, with 7 bases between. The CDR3 sequence: CASSLSTDSNQPQHF. The CDR3 nucleotides are TGTGCCAGCAGTTTATCGACTGATAGCAATCAGCCCCAGCATTTT.

The rearrangement links TRBV11-3 to TRBJ1-2; D is possibly TRBD1 (5 bases). Per germline, CDR1 SGHNT and CDR2 YENEEA. The CDR3 is 15 amino acids. Trimming stripped 6 bases from V and 0 bases from J, with 14 bases between. CDR3 region: CASSWGGAANYGYTF. CDR3 coding DNA: TGTGCCAGCAGTTGGGGTGGGGCAGCTAACTATGGCTACACCTTC.

The chain combines TRBV9 with TRBJ1-1; D unclear. V shed 1 base and J shed 1 base, with 8 bases lying between them. The CDR3 runs 14 residues. Germline V lookup: CDR1 SGDLS, CDR2 YYNGEE. The CDR3 DNA reads TGTGCCAGCAGCGTACTTCCAGAGAACACTGAAGCTTTCTTT. It encodes CASSVLPENTEAFF.

V usage is TRBV18 and J usage is TRBJ2-5; 10 positions agree with TRBD2. Germline V gene data show CDR1 as KGHSH and CDR2 as LQKENI. Trimming removed 1 base from V and 4 bases from J; junction bases left unmatched: 0. The CDR3 runs to 14 residues. The CDR3: CASSPLAGGETQYF. CDR3 nucleotides: TGTGCCAGCTCACCACTAGCGGGAGGAGAGACCCAGTACTTC.

The chain uses TRBV3-1 (or the pseudogene TRBV3-2) and TRBJ1-1; perhaps TRBD1 as D (5 bases). Germline lookup yields CDR1 LGHDT and CDR2 YNNKEL (reference sequence). With 0 bases removed from V and 1 base from J, the gap between germline ends came to 21 bases. This CDR3 contains 19 residues. CDR3 bases: TGTGCCAGCAGCCAAGATCGGCCCGAAGTAATCACAGGGAACACTGAAGCTTTCTTT. Protein: CASSQDRPEVITGNTEAFF.

This rearrangement joins TRBV7-8 to TRBJ2-7; D remains ambiguous. The CDR3 is 13 amino acids. V lost 8 bases and J lost 4, with 15 bases in between. Germline V gene lookup returns CDR1 SGHVS and CDR2 FQNEAQ. The CDR3 here is CASSRGPKYEQYF. In DNA, the CDR3 is TGTGCCAGCTCCCGTGGGCCGAAGTACGAGCAGTACTTC. Variable domain in full (rest from reference TRBV7-8 and TRBJ2-7): GAGVSQSPRYKVAKRGQDVALRCDPISGHVSLFWYQQALGQGPEFLTYFQNEAQLDKSGLPSDRFFAERPEGSVSTLKIQRTQQEDSAVYLCASSRGPKYEQYFGPGTRLTVT.

This clone was seen just once. This chain joins TRBV27 and TRBJ2-5, with D possibly being TRBD2 (5 bases). The CDR3 loop spans 13 amino acids. V was shortened by 8 bases and J by 5 bases, with 15 bases between the two germline ends. Looked up from germline, CDR1 is MNHEY and CDR2 is SMNVEV (reference sequence). The CDR3, as DNA: TGTGCCAGCGCCCAGCGGAACGGCGAGACCCAGTACTTC. Its translation is CASAQRNGETQYF.

The genes are TRBV7-2 and TRBJ1-1; tentatively, D is TRBD1 (6 bases). Trimming pared 1 base from V and 5 bases from J, leaving 14 bases between. The CDR3 is made up of 15 amino acids. Per germline, CDR1 SGHTA and CDR2 FQGNSA. The CDR3 protein is CASSLEGGARTEAFF. The CDR3 DNA reads TGTGCCAGCAGCTTAGAGGGGGGGGCGCGGACTGAAGCTTTCTTT.

The V and J genes are TRBV2 and TRBJ2-7; 8 positions agree with TRBD1. Germline V CDR1 and CDR2: SNHLY, FYNNEI. Germline trimming cut 9 bases from V and 5 bases from J; bases unmatched to any gene: 9. CDR3 length equals 13 residues. As DNA, the CDR3 is TGTGCCAGTCTGGGGGCAGGGGGCCACGAGCAGTACTTC. Amino acid sequence: CASLGAGGHEQYF.

The V and J genes are TRBV5-1 and TRBJ2-7, with TRBD2 matching over 10 bases. Germline V gene data show CDR1 as SGHRS and CDR2 as YFSETQ. J gave up 2 bases and V 1 base, and 6 bases lay outside the gene matches. The CDR3 covers 16 residues. DNA for the CDR3: TGCGCCAGCAGCTTGAGTCTAGCGGGGGAAGCCTACGAGCAGTACTTC. Translating gives CASSLSLAGEAYEQYF.

The V call is TRBV15, the J call TRBJ1-2; D unclear. Between the trimmed V and J ends, which lost 5 bases and 6 bases, there was a span of 13 bases. The CDR3 extends over 13 amino acids. Germline-derived CDR1 and CDR2 are LNHNV and YYDKDF (reference sequence). The CDR3 reads CATSPFREDGYTF. Written as DNA, the CDR3 is TGTGCCACCAGCCCATTCCGGGAGGATGGCTACACCTTC.

The rearrangement joins TRBV3-1 (or the pseudogene TRBV3-2) to TRBJ1-5, with 9 bases lining up with TRBD1. The CDR3 is made up of 14 amino acids. CDR1 and CDR2 from the germline V gene are LGHDT and YNNKEL (reference sequence). The V gene end was trimmed by 4 bases and the J gene end by 6 bases; junction bases not matched to a gene: 4. CDR3 sequence (DNA): TGTGCCAGCAGCCTTCGACAGGGGGGTCAGCCCCAGCATTTT. Translated: CASSLRQGGQPQHF.

The rearrangement uses TRBV7-3 and TRBJ2-1; 7 bases align to TRBD2. CDR1 is SGHTA and CDR2 is FQGTGA in the germline V gene. The CDR3 is 15 residues long. V gave up 0 bases and J gave up 9 bases; unmatched junction bases: 8. CDR3 in amino acids: CASSLTRDRGGEQFF. As DNA, the CDR3 is TGTGCCAGCAGCTTAACGCGGGACCGCGGGGGTGAGCAGTTCTTC. Drawing the rest from reference TRBV7-3 and TRBJ2-1, the complete variable domain is GAGVSQTPSNKVTEKGKYVELRCDPISGHTALYWYRQSLGQGPEFLIYFQGTGAADDSGLPNDRFFAVRPEGSVSTLKIQRTERGDSAVYLCASSLTRDRGGEQFFGPGTRLTVL.

The chain couples TRBV6-5 to TRBJ2-7, with TRBD1 identical over 10 bases. The V gene's germline CDR1 is MNHEY and CDR2 SVGAGI. J gave up 6 bases and V 5 bases, and 7 bases lay outside the gene matches. CDR3 size: 14 residues. CDR3 amino acids: CASSPPGTGVEQYF. In DNA, the CDR3 is TGTGCCAGCAGTCCCCCCGGGACAGGGGTCGAGCAGTACTTC.

The chain couples TRBV9 to TRBJ1-1; D not certain. The length of the CDR3 is 12 residues. Trimming took off 7 bases at V and 4 bases at J, with 11 bases between the two ends. Germline CDR1 and CDR2: SGDLS and YYNGEE. DNA of the CDR3: TGTGCCAGCTCACAAACCAGCACTGAAGCTTTCTTT. This codes for CASSQTSTEAFF.

The rearrangement links TRBV30 to TRBJ1-1; TRBD1 matches 9 bases. The length of the CDR3 is 14 residues. Germline V gene data show CDR1 as GTSNPN and CDR2 as SVGIG (reference sequence). The junction had 5 bases not matched to a gene; V was cut back by 1 base and J by 5 bases. The chain's CDR3 is CAWSAGTGLTEAFF. The CDR3 nucleotides are TGTGCCTGGAGTGCCGGGACAGGGCTAACTGAAGCTTTCTTT.

The rearrangement joins TRBV7-8 to TRBJ2-5; tentative D call: TRBD2 (5 bases). Germline values: CDR1 SGHVS, CDR2 FQNEAQ. The ends were cut back, 1 base at V and 5 bases at J, with 11 bases in the middle. The CDR3 extends over 14 amino acids. CDR3 loop: CASSLGRGKETQYF. CDR3 in DNA: TGTGCCAGCAGCTTAGGTCGGGGAAAGGAGACCCAGTACTTC.

The J gene is TRBJ2-7, the V gene TRBV12-5; no reliable D call. In germline, CDR1 is LGHNT, CDR2 FRNRAP. The V end was cut by 4 bases, the J end by 5 bases, with 12 bases between. CDR3 length equals 13 residues. The DNA for the CDR3 is TGTGCTAGTGGTTCCCAACTCACCCACGAGCAGTACTTC. It is translated as CASGSQLTHEQYF.

V gene TRBV30 combines with J gene TRBJ2-1; D is perhaps TRBD2 (5 bases). Between the trimmed V and J ends, which lost 0 bases and 6 bases, there was a span of 15 bases. This CDR3 is 15 amino acids long. Germline V gives CDR1 GTSNPN, CDR2 SVGIG (reference sequence). CDR3 nucleotide sequence: TGTGCCTGGAGTGTACGGTCTAGCTTTGGCAATGAGCAGTTCTTC. Translating gives CAWSVRSSFGNEQFF.

The V and J genes are TRBV28 and TRBJ2-1, with 8 positions matching TRBD2. After removal of 3 bases from V and 1 base from J, the junction contained 5 bases not matched to a gene. This CDR3 has 16 amino acids. Looked up from germline, CDR1 is MDHEN and CDR2 is SYDVKM. Here the CDR3 reads CASSFRAGESYNEQFF. CDR3 coding DNA: TGTGCCAGCAGTTTTCGAGCGGGAGAATCCTACAATGAGCAGTTCTTC.

The chain carries TRBV19 and TRBJ1-5; D gene ambiguous. Germline V gene lookup returns CDR1 LNHDA and CDR2 SQIVND (reference sequence). Trimming pared 3 bases from V and 5 bases from J, leaving 14 bases between. This CDR3 spans 15 amino acids. CDR3 in amino acids: CASSILTEGYQPQHF. In DNA, the CDR3 is TGTGCCAGTAGTATTTTAACAGAGGGATATCAGCCCCAGCATTTT.

For this clone: Within the sample, other DNA sequences also encode this same CDR3. The CDR3 nucleotides read TGTGCCAGCAGTTCCGGACAGGGGGACACTGAAGCTTTCTTT. Its protein is CASSSGQGDTEAFF. The rearrangement joins TRBV28 to TRBJ1-1, with TRBD1 matching 10 bases. Germline V gene lookup returns CDR1 MDHEN and CDR2 SYDVKM. V lost 4 bases to trimming and J lost 3 bases; unmatched junction nucleotides: 2. The CDR3 covers 14 residues. The variable domain in full, with the rest retrieved from reference TRBV28 and TRBJ1-1, is DVKVTQSSRYLVKRTGEKVFLECVQDMDHENMFWYRQDPGLGLRLIYFSYDVKMKEKGDIPEGYSVSREKKERFSLILESASTNQTSMYLCASSSGQGDTEAFFGQGTRLTVV.

V and J are TRBV2 and TRBJ2-2; 7 positions agree with TRBD2. Germline V lookup: CDR1 SNHLY, CDR2 FYNNEI. Losses at the gene ends were 3 bases for V and 6 bases for J; bases not matched to a gene: 10. This CDR3 comprises 16 residues. Here the CDR3 reads CASSEVSGFSPGELFF. As DNA, the CDR3 is TGTGCCAGCAGTGAGGTTAGCGGGTTCTCTCCCGGGGAGCTGTTTTTT.